A selection of T cell receptor beta chains follows, all from one sample in a study of blood T cell repertoires in COVID-19. Clones were sequenced by immunoSEQ multiplex PCR, and TCRdb holds only the in-frame ones, with some missing. This table has approximately 90,000 clones, about 89% appearing once. Sequencing was performed on peripheral blood. These receptors were obtained from a human donor with acute or convalescent COVID-19. The donor label of this sample is uncertain. CDR3s include the opening cysteine and the closing phenylalanine or tryptophan. The D gene is left open where the match is weak. Clone size is not always given. Where it is, it says once, few, many or a class for expanded clones.

clone size: .
V gene: TRBV3-1/TRBV3-2
J gene: TRBJ1-2
D gene: .
CDR3 protein: CASSQDRGARSYTF
CDR3 DNA: TGTGCCAGCAGCCAAGATAGGGGTGCTAGGAGCTACACCTTC

clone size: .
V gene: TRBV7-2
J gene: TRBJ2-1
D gene: TRBD2
CDR3 protein: CASSLSGGYYNEQFF
CDR3 DNA: TGTGCCAGCAGCCTCAGCGGGGGGTACTACAATGAGCAGTTCTTC

clone size: .
V gene: TRBV28
J gene: TRBJ1-2
D gene: .
CDR3 protein: CASSLGSYGYTF
CDR3 DNA: TGTGCCAGCAGTTTAGGCAGCTATGGCTACACCTTC

clone size: .
V gene: TRBV27
J gene: TRBJ2-5
D gene: TRBD1
CDR3 protein: CASSPDRGQETQYF
CDR3 DNA: TGTGCCAGCAGCCCAGACAGGGGGCAAGAGACCCAGTACTTC

clone size: .
V gene: TRBV28
J gene: TRBJ1-4
D gene: TRBD1
CDR3 protein: CASSPDRVDEKLFF
CDR3 DNA: TGTGCCAGCAGTCCGGACAGGGTGGACGAAAAACTGTTTTTT

clone size: .
V gene: TRBV11-3
J gene: TRBJ2-7
D gene: TRBD1
CDR3 protein: CASEKSGTGVYEQYF
CDR3 DNA: TGTGCCAGCGAGAAGTCCGGGACAGGGGTCTACGAGCAGTACTTC

clone size: .
V gene: TRBV19
J gene: TRBJ2-2
D gene: TRBD1
CDR3 protein: CASTPGQGGAGELFF
CDR3 DNA: TGTGCCAGCACCCCGGGACAGGGAGGAGCCGGGGAGCTGTTTTTT

clone size: .
V gene: TRBV20-1
J gene: TRBJ1-4
D gene: TRBD1
CDR3 protein: CSASWGQGEKLFF
CDR3 DNA: TGCAGTGCTAGTTGGGGACAGGGCGAAAAACTGTTTTTT

clone size: few
V gene: TRBV7-6
J gene: TRBJ1-6
D gene: .
CDR3 protein: CASSSRGVSNSPLHF
CDR3 DNA: TGTGCCAGCAGCTCCCGGGGGGTTTCTAATTCACCCCTCCACTTT

clone size: .
V gene: TRBV20-1
J gene: TRBJ2-7
D gene: .
CDR3 protein: CSASKGWNF
CDR3 DNA: TGCAGTGCTTCGAAGGGGTGGAACTTC

clone size: .
V gene: TRBV6-6
J gene: TRBJ1-2
D gene: .
CDR3 protein: CASSIAPGNYGYTF
CDR3 DNA: TGTGCCAGCAGTATTGCTCCGGGGAACTATGGCTACACCTTC

clone size: .
V gene: TRBV18
J gene: TRBJ1-1
D gene: .
CDR3 protein: CASSPTRQRNTEAFF
CDR3 DNA: TGTGCCAGCTCACCAACAAGACAAAGGAACACTGAAGCTTTCTTT

clone size: .
V gene: TRBV15
J gene: TRBJ1-5
D gene: .
CDR3 protein: CATGPGGAGNQPQHF
CDR3 DNA: TGTGCCACTGGCCCGGGGGGCGCGGGCAATCAGCCCCAGCATTTT

clone size: .
V gene: TRBV7-3
J gene: TRBJ2-1
D gene: TRBD2
CDR3 protein: CASSEARLAEQFF
CDR3 DNA: TGTGCCAGCAGCGAGGCGAGACTAGCCGAGCAGTTCTTC

clone size: .
V gene: TRBV25-1
J gene: TRBJ2-2
D gene: .
CDR3 protein: CASSAIVTGELFF
CDR3 DNA: TGTGCCAGCAGTGCTATTGTGACCGGGGAGCTGTTTTTT

clone size: once
V gene: TRBV3-1/TRBV3-2
J gene: TRBJ2-4
D gene: TRBD2
CDR3 protein: CASRPVGGAENIQYF
CDR3 DNA: TGTGCCAGCAGGCCCGTCGGGGGGGCGGAAAACATTCAGTACTTC

clone size: few
V gene: TRBV28
J gene: TRBJ2-5
D gene: TRBD1
CDR3 protein: CASSFAGQGLRETQYF
CDR3 DNA: TGTGCCAGCAGTTTTGCGGGACAGGGGCTCCGAGAGACCCAGTACTTC

clone size: .
V gene: TRBV28
J gene: TRBJ1-5
D gene: TRBD1
CDR3 protein: CASRSGQGYNQPQHF
CDR3 DNA: TGTGCCAGTCGTTCGGGACAGGGATACAATCAGCCCCAGCATTTT

clone size: .
V gene: TRBV18
J gene: TRBJ2-7
D gene: TRBD1
CDR3 protein: CASSPVRDSYEQYF
CDR3 DNA: TGTGCCAGCTCACCTGTCCGGGACAGCTACGAGCAGTACTTC

clone size: .
V gene: TRBV27
J gene: TRBJ1-1
D gene: .
CDR3 protein: CASRLSRGSTEAFF
CDR3 DNA: TGTGCCAGCAGACTCTCCCGGGGGTCCACTGAAGCTTTCTTT

clone size: .
V gene: TRBV6-1
J gene: TRBJ2-7
D gene: TRBD1
CDR3 protein: CASSDGTGTYEQYF
CDR3 DNA: TGTGCCAGCAGTGATGGGACAGGTACCTACGAGCAGTACTTC

clone size: .
V gene: TRBV28
J gene: TRBJ1-2
D gene: .
CDR3 protein: CASSPGRSYGYTF
CDR3 DNA: TGTGCCAGCAGTCCGGGTCGTAGCTATGGCTACACCTTC

clone size: .
V gene: TRBV5-1
J gene: TRBJ2-5
D gene: .
CDR3 protein: CASSLARREETQYF
CDR3 DNA: TGCGCCAGCAGCTTGGCTAGGAGGGAAGAGACCCAGTACTTC

clone size: .
V gene: TRBV7-9
J gene: TRBJ2-1
D gene: .
CDR3 protein: CASSLVSVEQFF
CDR3 DNA: TGTGCCAGCAGCTTAGTGAGCGTCGAGCAGTTCTTC

clone size: .
V gene: TRBV19
J gene: TRBJ2-7
D gene: .
CDR3 protein: CASSNRRDSYEQYF
CDR3 DNA: TGTGCCAGTAGCAACCGGAGGGATTCCTACGAGCAGTACTTC

clone size: .
V gene: TRBV10-1
J gene: TRBJ1-2
D gene: TRBD1
CDR3 protein: CASRWDSAPDYGYTF
CDR3 DNA: TGCGCCAGCAGGTGGGACAGCGCCCCTGACTATGGCTACACCTTC

clone size: .
V gene: TRBV2
J gene: TRBJ2-3
D gene: TRBD1
CDR3 protein: CASRPSQGAENTQYF
CDR3 DNA: TGTGCCAGCAGGCCCTCACAGGGGGCTGAAAATACGCAGTATTTT

clone size: .
V gene: TRBV7-8
J gene: TRBJ2-5
D gene: TRBD2
CDR3 protein: CASSSGLQETQYF
CDR3 DNA: TGTGCCAGCAGCTCGGGACTACAAGAGACCCAGTACTTC

clone size: .
V gene: TRBV6-5
J gene: TRBJ1-2
D gene: .
CDR3 protein: CASTGRGMGSYGYTF
CDR3 DNA: TGTGCCAGCACCGGCAGGGGAATGGGAAGCTATGGCTACACCTTC

clone size: .
V gene: TRBV6-1
J gene: TRBJ1-1
D gene: .
CDR3 protein: CASSEAIGLGGSEAFF
CDR3 DNA: TGTGCCAGCAGTGAAGCCATTGGGCTTGGGGGGTCTGAAGCTTTCTTT

clone size: .
V gene: TRBV7-3
J gene: TRBJ2-1
D gene: TRBD2
CDR3 protein: CASSPSGGAPSPHNEQFF
CDR3 DNA: TGTGCCAGCAGCCCTAGCGGGGGTGCCCCCTCCCCCCACAATGAGCAGTTCTTC

clone size: .
V gene: TRBV24-1
J gene: TRBJ1-4
D gene: .
CDR3 protein: CATSERGSNEKLFF
CDR3 DNA: TGTGCCACCAGCGAAAGGGGGTCTAATGAAAAACTGTTTTTT

clone size: .
V gene: TRBV9
J gene: TRBJ1-2
D gene: .
CDR3 protein: CASSGGLSPRANGYTF
CDR3 DNA: TGTGCCAGCAGCGGGGGACTCAGTCCCCGGGCGAATGGCTACACCTTC